This is a list of T cell receptor beta chains from one sample in a study of identical twins. TCRdb reanalysed the 5' RACE reads using MiXCR and keeps one entry per CDR3 protein. The sample holds 200,000 to 250,000 distinct CDR3 sequences, 7.5% seen once. A further study also used this sample, focusing on yellow fever vaccine responses in identical twins.

Material for sequencing was memory (CD45RO+) T cells sorted from blood. Receptors originate from a woman between 18 and 29 years old in good health. Each CDR3 is given with its conserved first and last residue. D genes are given only for firm matches. Rows give clone size only sometimes, using once, few, many, or a class for an expanded clone.

d_call j_call v_call clone_size cdr3_aa cdr3_nt
TRBD2 TRBJ2-4 TRBV28 few CASQTSGHNIQYF TGTGCCAGCCAGACTAGCGGACATAACATTCAGTACTTC
- TRBJ1-2 TRBV2 few CASIQPWGGGGYTF TGTGCCAGCATTCAACCCTGGGGAGGGGGAGGCTACACCTTC
- TRBJ2-7 TRBV11-2 many CASSLDKQGWGEQYF TGTGCCAGCAGCTTAGATAAACAGGGTTGGGGGGAGCAGTACTTC
TRBD1 TRBJ1-3 TRBV6-5 many CASSWPGQGFSGNTIYF TGTGCCAGCAGTTGGCCGGGACAGGGGTTCTCTGGAAACACCATATATTTT
TRBD1 TRBJ1-5 TRBV6-1 few CASSGTGSNQPQHF TGTGCCAGCAGCGGGACAGGGAGCAATCAGCCCCAGCATTTT
- TRBJ2-7 TRBV2 once CASSERYKQYF TGTGCCAGCAGTGAACGGTACAAGCAGTACTTC
TRBD2 TRBJ2-7 TRBV12-3/TRBV12-4 many CASSDPLAGRDEQYF TGTGCCAGCAGCGACCCTTTAGCGGGCCGGGATGAGCAGTACTTC
- TRBJ1-4 TRBV5-6 many CASSLVDSYATNEKLFF TGTGCCAGCAGCTTGGTTGACAGCTACGCAACTAATGAAAAACTGTTTTTT
- TRBJ2-1 TRBV7-6 - CASSLWISEHNEQFF TGTGCCAGCAGCTTATGGATCTCAGAGCACAATGAGCAGTTCTTC
- TRBJ1-2 TRBV7-2 many CASSLGVSRSYGYTF TGTGCCAGCAGCTTAGGGGTCAGCAGATCATATGGCTACACCTTC
- TRBJ2-2 TRBV20-1 - CSAKRSTGELFF TGCAGTGCTAAACGAAGCACCGGGGAGCTGTTTTTT
- TRBJ2-1 TRBV7-9 many CASSLGGPKMDEQFF TGTGCCAGCAGCTTAGGCGGCCCAAAGATGGATGAGCAGTTCTTC
- TRBJ2-5 TRBV10-3 few CAISVRQGGDETQYF TGTGCCATCAGTGTCCGGCAGGGAGGCGACGAGACCCAGTACTTC
- TRBJ2-5 TRBV20-1 - CSARDWGTSQETQYF TGCAGTGCTAGAGATTGGGGAACTAGCCAAGAGACCCAGTACTTC
- TRBJ2-3 TRBV27 many CASRPAGTGTDTQYF TGTGCCAGCAGGCCAGCGGGCACTGGCACAGATACGCAGTATTTT
TRBD2 TRBJ2-1 TRBV20-1 - CSAVSGGNEQFF TGCAGTGCTGTTAGCGGGGGGAATGAGCAGTTCTTC
- TRBJ2-5 TRBV4-1 - CASSQTNSAETQYF TGCGCCAGCAGCCAGACAAACAGCGCCGAGACCCAGTACTTC
- TRBJ2-7 TRBV28 many CASSFGDLGYEQYF TGTGCCAGCAGTTTCGGTGATTTGGGGTACGAGCAGTACTTC
TRBD1 TRBJ2-1 TRBV7-2 - CASSPYRGRNEQFF TGTGCCAGCAGCCCCTACAGGGGGCGGAATGAGCAGTTCTTC
- TRBJ1-1 TRBV29-1 many CSVVPGNTEAFF TGCAGCGTAGTTCCGGGCAACACTGAAGCTTTCTTT
- TRBJ2-1 TRBV12-3/TRBV12-4 many CASRIRGGGSYNEQFF TGTGCCAGCAGAATTAGGGGGGGGGGCTCCTACAATGAGCAGTTCTTC
TRBD2 TRBJ2-3 TRBV24-1 many CATSARLAGVGDTQYF TGTGCCACCAGTGCCCGACTAGCGGGAGTGGGAGATACGCAGTATTTT
- TRBJ2-3 TRBV5-1 - CASSLAGQRAADTQYF TGCGCCAGCAGCTTGGCCGGACAGAGAGCGGCGGATACGCAGTATTTT
- TRBJ1-5 TRBV24-1 - CATSDRGAGNQPQHF TGTGCCACCAGTGATCGGGGGGCCGGCAATCAGCCCCAGCATTTT
TRBD1 TRBJ1-4 TRBV3-1 many CASSRGQGEVEKLFF TGTGCCAGCAGCCGAGGACAGGGGGAGGTTGAAAAACTGTTTTTT